This T cell receptor (beta chain) was captured by sequencing in a study of blood T cells in healthy people across ages (dated by TCRdb to 2015 to 2017). In the study overall: In model experiments, roughly one uniquely barcoded TCR beta cDNA molecule per two T cells was captured by template switching. The study measured age-related changes in TCR beta repertoire diversity using deep sequencing normalized with unique cDNA molecular identifiers. The donors were divided into four age groups: young (average about 15 years), middle-aged (roughly 42), aged (about 60) and long-lived (around 87). To avoid experimental bias, donors of different ages were distributed randomly across sequencing lanes. Two additional independent replicas of 1 million unique cDNA reads from the same blood draw were analyzed for two donors (one aged 18 to 29 and one aged 80 or older).

The roughly 39 donors, aged 6 to 90 years, were systemically healthy Caucasian individuals from Russia. Each donor gave around 9.9 milliliters of peripheral blood, collected into EDTA-treated Vacutainer tubes. PBMCs were isolated by Ficoll-Paque density-gradient centrifugation, with at least 7 million obtained per sample. Total RNA was extracted from PBMCs with Trizol reagent, with at least 5 micrograms obtained per sample. For every donor, an aliquot of PBMCs went through flow cytometry to measure the percentages of naive CD45RAhigh/CD27high T cells. A remark on this clonotype: Its antigen is not yet known. No clone much larger than this one lies a single base away; base qualities are absent.

The receptor library was made with 5' RACE. The instrument was an Illumina HiSeq 2500. A second PCR of roughly 7 to 11 cycles was performed with a sample-barcoded 5' primer and a J-beta primer mix. A template-switch 5' adaptor carrying 12 random nucleotides introduced a unique molecular identifier onto each TCR beta cDNA molecule. Each sample yielded at least 3 million CDR3-containing paired-end reads. First-strand cDNA synthesis was performed from all RNA using the Mint cDNA synthesis kit, with priming by a TRBC-specific oligonucleotide. Following uracil-DNA glycosylase treatment, a first 18-cycle PCR with universal primers M1SS and BC2_uni_R was performed on all cDNA. Concerning the study's data processing: For normalization, 1 million high-quality reads, each with a distinct molecular identifier, were randomly selected from each sample. Reads sharing molecular identifiers were discarded rather than binned into consensus sequences. MiTCR, with a Q25 quality threshold and the strictest error-elimination algorithm, was used for CDR3 identification, clonotype clustering and error correction. A nonparametric unseen species model with Euler transformation was used to estimate a lower bound on total TCR beta diversity. Through fastp at Q25 and MiXCR, TCRdb rebuilt clones from the public reads, retaining in-frame beta chains. Rows matching on CDR3 protein sequence are summarized as one entry with the most common DNA and genes. For this entry, the V and J calls and clone size follow TCRdb and not the study's own pipeline. The sample yields approximately 880,000 distinct CDR3 sequences; roughly 52% were counted once. The ten largest clones take up roughly an eighth of the sample.

Reading from cysteine to phenylalanine, the CDR3 counts 16 amino acids. Only CDR3 DNA is held: 48 bases, read in frame from base 1. CDR1 and CDR2, per the germline V gene (reference sequence), are MNHEY and SMNVEV. V drops 0 bases and J drops 0 bases, leaving 9 bases in between. What the work shows at the level of the full study, not this receptor alone: The CMV infection status of donors was not known, potentially confounding age-related changes in expanded clonotypes. Compared with the aged group, the long-lived group had more naive CD4+ T cells, fewer expanded clones and increased TCR diversity, a pattern suggesting age selection. Estimates of total diversity based on one million sequenced T cells were regarded as lower bounds and as underestimates. As age increased, observed TCR beta diversity per million T cells dropped in a roughly linear way, and a significant reduction was already evident by age around 41. Since profiling was done on bulk unsorted PBMCs, naive and antigen-experienced compartments could not be conclusively compared. The percentage of naive T cells measured by flow cytometry correlated strongly with observed TCR beta diversity.

The rearrangement combines TRBV27 with TRBJ1-5; the D gene is perhaps TRBD1, on 5 matching bases. The receptor was isolated from a man younger than 40 in good health. Sample: blood. This receptor has the CDR3 CASSLSAGSSNQPQHF. In nucleotides, the sequence is TGTGCCAGCAGTTTATCGGCAGGGAGTAGCAATCAGCCCCAGCATTTT.